These 8 T cell receptor beta chains share one sample of origin, sequenced in a study of T cells in Graves' hyperthyroidism and ophthalmopathy. TCR beta CDR3 regions were amplified from RNA. With the HTBI primer set, the TCR CDR3 went through a first round of RT-PCR. One entry per CDR3 protein, called by TCRdb with MiXCR from the multiplex PCR reads. The sample contains 560,000 or so distinct CDR3 sequences, nearly 20% of which appear only once. The specimen was blood. These receptors all stem from a man between 40 and 49 years old with Graves' ophthalmopathy.

The V gene is TRBV20-1, the J gene TRBJ2-2; TRBD2 aligns across 7 bases. The ends lost 2 bases at V and 6 bases at J; junction bases unmatched: 6. This CDR3 has 14 amino acids. Germline loops: CDR1 DFQATT, CDR2 SNEGSKA (reference sequence). The chain's CDR3 is CSARRPGGAGELFF. Here the CDR3 DNA reads TGCAGTGCTAGAAGACCGGGAGGTGCCGGGGAGCTGTTTTTT.

This clonotype was detected ten times or more. The chain employs TRBV11-2 and TRBJ1-1; D gene uncertain. Germline-derived CDR1 and CDR2 are SGHAT and FQNNGV. V was shortened by 5 bases and J by 1 base, with 11 bases between the two germline ends. The length of the CDR3 is 14 residues. The CDR3 loop is CASSPVGQNTEAFF. The DNA for the CDR3 is TGTGCCAGCAGCCCCGTGGGTCAGAACACTGAAGCTTTCTTT.

This clonotype was detected a few times. The rearrangement joins TRBV4-1 to TRBJ2-2; D is uncertain. This CDR3 is built from 11 residues. Deletions cut 0 bases from V and 11 bases from J, with 4 bases between. Germline V CDR1 and CDR2: MGHRA, YSYEKL. CDR3 amino acids: CASSQDYELFF. The CDR3, as DNA: TGCGCCAGCAGCCAAGATTACGAGCTGTTTTTT.

The chain combines TRBV19 with TRBJ1-2; TRBD1 might be the D (6 bases). CDR3 size: 14 residues. From germline, CDR1 is LNHDA and CDR2 SQIVND (reference sequence). V was trimmed by 3 bases and J by 7 bases, leaving 15 bases between them. CDR3 coding DNA: TGTGCCAGTAGTATTTCAGGGGTTCGCGGTGGCTACACCTTC. Its translation: CASSISGVRGGYTF. Drawing the rest from reference TRBV19 and TRBJ1-2, the complete variable domain is DGGITQSPKYLFRKEGQNVTLSCEQNLNHDAMYWYRQDPGQGLRLIYYSQIVNDFQKGDIAEGYSVSREKKESFPLTVTSAQKNPTAFYLCASSISGVRGGYTFGSGTRLTVV.

The chain has TRBV7-9 and TRBJ2-3, with a possible D match to TRBD1 (6 bases). This CDR3 spans 18 amino acids. From germline, CDR1 is SEHNR and CDR2 FQNEAQ (reference sequence). Trimming stripped 4 bases from V and 0 bases from J, with 20 bases between. CDR3 in DNA: TGTGCCAGCAGCTCCCTGGGACACACCCTCAGCAGCACAGATACGCAGTATTTT. Translating gives CASSSLGHTLSSTDTQYF.

In its sample, this clonotype was seen a few times. J is TRBJ1-1 and V is TRBV7-8; D is unresolved. The CDR3 is 14 residues long. The V end lost 2 bases, the J end lost 10 bases, and 17 bases lay between the germline ends. Germline V CDR1 and CDR2: SGHVS, FQNEAQ. Here the CDR3 reads CASSLKWVADGAFF. The CDR3, as DNA: TGTGCCAGCAGCTTAAAATGGGTCGCGGATGGAGCTTTCTTT.

This clonotype was recorded many times. The chain joins TRBV11-2 to TRBJ2-1; TRBD2 matches 7 bases. The CDR3 runs 15 residues. V shed 5 bases and J 6 bases; nucleotides not matched to a gene: 10. Germline-derived CDR1 and CDR2 are SGHAT and FQNNGV. CDR3 nucleotides: TGTGCCAGCAGCGACGGACTGACGGGGGGCAATGAGCAGTTCTTC. Residues: CASSDGLTGGNEQFF. Using reference TRBV11-2 and TRBJ2-1 for the parts outside the CDR3, the full variable domain is EAGVAQSPRYKIIEKRQSVAFWCNPISGHATLYWYQQILGQGPKLLIQFQNNGVVDDSQLPKDRFSAERLKGVDSTLKIQPAKLEDSAVYLCASSDGLTGGNEQFFGPGTRLTVL.

This clonotype was counted a few times. This chain uses TRBV7-3 with TRBJ2-3; D uncertain. V was trimmed by 2 bases and J by 4 bases, leaving 7 bases between them. This CDR3 spans 13 amino acids. The germline V gene encodes CDR1 SGHTA and CDR2 FQGTGA. Written as DNA, the CDR3 is TGTGCCAGCAGCTTATGGGAATCAGATACGCAGTATTTT. Its translation is CASSLWESDTQYF.